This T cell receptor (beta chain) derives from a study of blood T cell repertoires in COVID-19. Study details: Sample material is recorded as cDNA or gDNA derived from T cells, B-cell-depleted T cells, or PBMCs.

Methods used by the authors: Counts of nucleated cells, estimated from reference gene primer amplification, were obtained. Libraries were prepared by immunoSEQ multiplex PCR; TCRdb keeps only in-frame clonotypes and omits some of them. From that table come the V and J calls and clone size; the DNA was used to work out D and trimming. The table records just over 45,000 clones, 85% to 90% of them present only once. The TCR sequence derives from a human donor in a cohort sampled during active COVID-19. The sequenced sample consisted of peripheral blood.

The CDR3 DNA reads TGTGCCAGCAGTGCCGGACAGGGAACTTTCACAGATACGCAGTATTTT. This gives the protein CASSAGQGTFTDTQYF. The gene calls are TRBV6-2 or TRBV6-3 and TRBJ2-3, with TRBD1 matching over 8 bases. The CDR3 has 16 amino acids. V dropped 5 bases and J dropped 2; count of bases not matched to a gene: 9. Germline V CDR1 and CDR2: MNHEY, SVGEGT.